This T cell receptor (beta chain) derives from a study of T cells after yellow fever vaccination. In the study overall: Fractions containing few cells were prepared with SMART-Seq v4 Ultra Low Input. Study-wide results and caveats: Most clones from primary vaccination resurfaced after the booster (96% CD4, 88% CD8).

The CDR3 is made up of 15 amino acids. The germline V gene encodes CDR1 SGHNT and CDR2 YYREEE (reference sequence). The J segment lost 4 bases and the V segment lost 0 bases, leaving 4 bases of the junction unmatched. It was through 5'RACE template switching that TCR cDNA was made, with a universal primer site and UMIs added. One entry per CDR3 protein results from TCRdb running MiXCR on the 5' RACE reads. The table shows some 120,000 distinct CDR3 sequences, with 13% to 15% occurring only once. Comment on this clonotype: No antigen is known for it.

The TCR originated in a man younger than 30 who received the YFV17D yellow fever vaccine. V gene TRBV5-4 combines with J gene TRBJ2-3; 8 bases are a match to TRBD1. The specimen comprised CD8+ T cells sorted from PBMCs, sampled 5 days after the yellow fever booster vaccination. The CDR3 sequence: CASSLAAGGSDTQYF. Here the CDR3 DNA reads TGTGCCAGCAGCTTGGCGGCAGGGGGCTCAGATACGCAGTATTTT.